Below are 23 T cell receptor beta chains sequenced from a single sample in a study of T cell repertoires in cytomegalovirus infection. TCRdb analysed the reads with MiXCR anew, one entry per CDR3 protein. The sample has fewer than 550,000 distinct CDR3 sequences, approximately 33% seen once. Sequencing was done on a sample of PBMCs. The receptor source for this set is a human donor in good health (CMV status not recorded). Some clones in this sample may be carry-over from other donors' samples.

As concerns this clonotype: Just one base apart from a much larger clone, this may be a read error. The rearrangement uses TRBV7-2 and TRBJ1-1; D is unclear. The length of the CDR3 is 10 residues. Deletions cut 9 bases from V and 7 bases from J, with 9 bases between. The germline V gene encodes CDR1 SGHTA and CDR2 FQGNSA. The CDR3 DNA follows: TGTGCCAGGTACCATGTTGAAGCTTTCTTT. It specifies CARYHVEAFF.

There are a few counts of this clonotype. This chain links TRBV4-3 with TRBJ2-1; TRBD2 agrees at 9 bases. This CDR3 region has 16 residues. Looked up from germline, CDR1 is LGHNA and CDR2 is YSLEER. V lost 0 bases to trimming and J lost 9 bases; unmatched junction nucleotides: 9. CDR3 DNA: TGCGCCAGCAGCCAAGATGTAAGCGGGGGGCCGGGTGAGCAGTTCTTC. Residues: CASSQDVSGGPGEQFF.

The V and J genes are TRBV30 and TRBJ2-3; TRBD2 aligns across 13 bases. The CDR3 sequence is 17 residues long. CDR1 and CDR2 (germline): GTSNPN, SVGIG (reference sequence). V dropped 2 bases and J dropped 2; count of bases not matched to a gene: 7. Written as DNA, the CDR3 is TGTGCCTGGAGTCCCTTCGGACTAGCGGGGGACACAGATACGCAGTATTTT. Protein: CAWSPFGLAGDTDTQYF.

V usage is TRBV7-9 and J usage is TRBJ1-1; D is unclear. The CDR3 loop spans 12 amino acids. V was shortened by 8 bases and J by 12 bases, with 19 bases between the two germline ends. The germline V gene encodes CDR1 SEHNR and CDR2 FQNEAQ (reference sequence). In DNA, the CDR3 is TGTGCCAGCCGCAAAGAGGATGGGTGGACTTTCTTT. Amino acids: CASRKEDGWTFF.

This chain uses TRBV4-3 with TRBJ2-7, with D maybe TRBD2 (6 bases). CDR1 and CDR2 (germline): LGHNA, YSLEER. V was shortened by 3 bases and J by 0 bases, with 9 bases between the two germline ends. CDR3 size: 14 residues. CDR3 bases: TGCGCCAGCAGCCATAGCGGTCCCTCCTACGAGCAGTACTTC. This gives the protein CASSHSGPSYEQYF.

At least ten counts were recorded for this clonotype. CDR3: CASSPGQGLPSNQPQHF. CDR3 bases: TGTGCCAGCAGCCCTGGACAGGGGTTACCTAGCAATCAGCCCCAGCATTTT. The chain is built from TRBV7-8 and TRBJ1-5; 9 bases are a match to TRBD1. The J segment lost 0 bases and the V segment lost 5 bases, leaving 8 bases of the junction unmatched. Germline V CDR1 and CDR2: SGHVS, FQNEAQ. The CDR3 runs to 17 residues.

This chain links TRBV30 with TRBJ1-2; D is undetermined. CDR1 and CDR2 from the germline V gene are GTSNPN and SVGIG (reference sequence). The CDR3 contains 12 residues. The V gene lost 3 bases and the J gene lost 4 bases, with 9 bases spanning the gap. This CDR3 is CAWREGSYGYTF. Written as DNA, the CDR3 is TGTGCCTGGAGGGAAGGGTCCTATGGCTACACCTTC.

V and J are TRBV7-2 and TRBJ2-1; 10 nucleotides align to TRBD2. The junction had 4 bases not matched to a gene; V was cut back by 1 base and J by 4 bases. Per germline, CDR1 SGHTA and CDR2 FQGNSA. The CDR3 totals 16 residues. The CDR3 DNA reads as TGTGCCAGCAGCTTAGGCGGGACTAGCGCGTACAATGAGCAGTTCTTC. Translating it yields CASSLGGTSAYNEQFF.

The genes are TRBV12-3 or TRBV12-4 and TRBJ2-1; TRBD2 agrees at 7 bases. The CDR3 sequence is 16 residues long. J was trimmed by 7 bases and V by 0 bases; bases with no gene match: 9. The CDR3, as DNA: TGTGCCAGCAGTTTAGCGCGCGGGGGACCCCTAAATGAGCAGTTCTTC. Its translation is CASSLARGGPLNEQFF.

This rearrangement joins TRBV4-1 to TRBJ1-1; D not certain. The CDR3 covers 13 residues. The V gene lost 2 bases and the J gene lost 1 base, with 5 bases spanning the gap. Germline loops: CDR1 MGHRA, CDR2 YSYEKL. CDR3 sequence reads: CASSQPGNTEAFF. The CDR3 DNA reads as TGCGCCAGCAGCCAACCCGGGAACACTGAAGCTTTCTTT.

V usage is TRBV5-6 and J usage is TRBJ2-5; TRBD1 agrees at 9 bases. This CDR3 comprises 16 residues. Germline trimming cut 0 bases from V and 5 bases from J; bases unmatched to any gene: 8. The germline V gene has CDR1 SGHDT and CDR2 YYEEEE. The CDR3 sequence: CASSLGPGQGGETQYF. The CDR3 nucleotides are TGTGCCAGCAGCTTGGGCCCGGGACAGGGAGGGGAGACCCAGTACTTC.

This chain uses TRBV20-1 with TRBJ2-7, with TRBD1 identical over 8 bases. Germline trimming cut 6 bases from V and 4 bases from J; bases unmatched to any gene: 11. The CDR3 has 14 amino acids. Germline V gene lookup returns CDR1 DFQATT and CDR2 SNEGSKA (reference sequence). The CDR3 coding sequence is TGCAGTGCCACCGGACAGGGCGGTCGGTACGAGCAGTACTTC. Amino acid sequence: CSATGQGGRYEQYF.

In its sample, this clonotype was seen a few times. The chain joins TRBV4-2 to TRBJ2-3; 13 bases fit TRBD2. The CDR3 is 19 amino acids. The trim removed 2 bases at V and 2 bases at J, leaving 10 bases unmatched. Germline values: CDR1 LGHNA, CDR2 YNFKEQ. In nucleotides, the CDR3 is TGTGCCAGCAGCCAATATCTCCACGGACTAGCGGGGGCCACAGATACGCAGTATTTT. It codes for CASSQYLHGLAGATDTQYF.

The genes are TRBV11-3 and TRBJ2-5; 8 nucleotides agree with TRBD1. In germline, CDR1 is SGHNT, CDR2 YENEEA. After removal of 0 bases from V and 5 bases from J, the junction contained 8 bases not matched to a gene. The CDR3 is 16 amino acids. CDR3 nucleotides: TGTGCCAGCAGCTTAGATGGGTTGGGGGACAGGGAGACCCAGTACTTC. Protein product: CASSLDGLGDRETQYF.

This clonotype has ten or more counts. This chain connects TRBV19 to TRBJ1-3; D possibly corresponds to TRBD1 (6 bases). The germline V gene encodes CDR1 LNHDA and CDR2 SQIVND (reference sequence). The length of the CDR3 is 11 residues. V lost 9 bases and J 7 bases, leaving 10 bases between the germline ends. The CDR3 DNA is TGTGCCAGCGACAGGCGGAACACCATATATTTT. It translates to CASDRRNTIYF.

This clonotype came up a few times. This sequence joins TRBV28 and TRBJ2-3; D is possibly TRBD1 (5 bases). Trimming shortened V by 7 bases and J by 1 base, and 15 bases separated the two germline ends. Germline values: CDR1 MDHEN, CDR2 SYDVKM. This CDR3 is 15 amino acids long. As DNA, the CDR3 is TGTGCCAGCAAGGGTAGGGGCCTCCGCACAGATACGCAGTATTTT. Its translation: CASKGRGLRTDTQYF.

The J gene is TRBJ1-2, the V gene TRBV6-5; the match to TRBD1 covers 7 bases. Germline-derived CDR1 and CDR2 are MNHEY and SVGAGI. V trimming: 10 bases; J trimming: 8 bases; junction bases outside the gene matches: 13. This CDR3 region has 13 residues. CDR3 amino acids: CAIYDRARGGYTF. DNA for the CDR3: TGTGCCATCTATGACAGGGCTAGGGGAGGCTACACCTTC.

This clonotype has ten or more counts. The chain couples TRBV7-2 to TRBJ2-5, with D possibly called TRBD1 or TRBD2 (6 bases each). This CDR3 spans 17 amino acids. Between the trimmed V and J ends, which lost 0 bases and 4 bases, there was a span of 18 bases. Germline V gene lookup returns CDR1 SGHTA and CDR2 FQGNSA. CDR3 residues: CASSLALQGRPRETQYF. In DNA form, the CDR3 reads TGTGCCAGCAGCTTAGCGCTGCAGGGGAGGCCAAGAGAGACCCAGTACTTC.

The table lists this clonotype with many counts. The rearrangement uses TRBV15 and TRBJ2-1; D is uncertain. The CDR3 is 14 residues long. The germline V and J ends were trimmed by 6 bases and 7 bases, with 16 bases remaining between them. Germline lookup yields CDR1 LNHNV and CDR2 YYDKDF (reference sequence). The CDR3 spells CATSSSAHGNEQFF. In DNA form, the CDR3 reads TGTGCCACCAGTAGCTCGGCCCACGGAAATGAGCAGTTCTTC.

This clonotype came up many times. V usage is TRBV7-2 and J usage is TRBJ2-3; D could derive from TRBD1 or TRBD2 (5 bases each). The CDR3 spans 15 residues. Trimming took 5 bases from V and 0 from J, leaving 12 bases between them. CDR1 and CDR2 (germline): SGHTA, FQGNSA. The CDR3 sequence is CASSPRDLSTDTQYF. The CDR3 DNA is TGTGCCAGCAGCCCCCGGGACCTCAGCACAGATACGCAGTATTTT.

This clonotype has more than one count but fewer than ten. This rearrangement joins TRBV28 to TRBJ2-1; possible D gene TRBD1, 5 bases. The CDR3 is made up of 16 amino acids. CDR1 is MDHEN and CDR2 is SYDVKM in the germline V gene. V was shortened by 5 bases and J by 4 bases, with 18 bases between the two germline ends. DNA for the CDR3: TGTGCCAGCAGTCTGACCCCCCTGACAGTATACAATGAGCAGTTCTTC. Translation: CASSLTPLTVYNEQFF.

The table lists this clonotype with a few counts. This chain connects TRBV6-2 or TRBV6-3 to TRBJ2-7, with 7 bases that match TRBD1. CDR3 size: 14 residues. V shed 6 bases, J shed 4 bases, and the junction held 9 bases outside the gene matches. Germline V gene data show CDR1 as MNHEY and CDR2 as SVGEGT. DNA of the CDR3: TGTGCCAGCAGGGACGACAGGGTATTATACGAGCAGTACTTC. Translation: CASRDDRVLYEQYF.

Only a few counts were recorded for this clonotype. The chain has TRBV11-2 and TRBJ2-2; D is undetermined. The germline V gene has CDR1 SGHAT and CDR2 FQNNGV. The CDR3 sequence is 16 residues long. The germline V and J ends were trimmed by 0 bases and 6 bases, with 14 bases remaining between them. The CDR3 DNA reads TGTGCCAGCAGCTTAGAAACCAGGATTTCGGCCGGGGAGCTGTTTTTT. Its protein is CASSLETRISAGELFF.